The sequence of this TCR beta chain was determined in a study of blood T cell repertoires in COVID-19. In the original workflow: Estimation of nucleated cell counts relied on the amplification of reference gene primers. The method was immunoSEQ multiplex PCR; TCRdb's version includes in-frame clones alone and lacks a portion of them. V, J and clone size derive from that table, while D and trimming were established from the DNA sequence. The sample carries about 260,000 clones, around 87% recorded once. Per the germline V gene, CDR1 is MGHRA and CDR2 is YSYEKL. Trimming cost V 4 bases and J 1 base; bases outside gene matches: 10. The CDR3 totals 17 residues.

The TCR originated in a man aged 18 to 29 with active or convalescent COVID-19. Sequences were obtained from peripheral blood. The V and J genes are TRBV4-1 and TRBJ1-2, with TRBD1 matching over 9 bases. CDR3 nucleotide sequence: TGCGCCAGCAGCCCGGGACAGGGTAAGGGTATTAACTATGGCTACACCTTC. Its translation is CASSPGQGKGINYGYTF.